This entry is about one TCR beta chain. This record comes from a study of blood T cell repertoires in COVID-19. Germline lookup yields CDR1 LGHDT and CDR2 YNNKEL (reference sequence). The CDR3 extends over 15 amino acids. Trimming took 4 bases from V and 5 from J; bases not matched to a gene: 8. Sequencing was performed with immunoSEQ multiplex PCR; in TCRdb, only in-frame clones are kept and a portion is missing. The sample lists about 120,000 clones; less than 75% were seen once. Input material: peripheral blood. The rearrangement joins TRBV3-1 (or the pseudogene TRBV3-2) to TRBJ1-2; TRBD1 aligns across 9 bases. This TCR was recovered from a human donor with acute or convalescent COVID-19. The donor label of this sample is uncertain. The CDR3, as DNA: TGTGCCAGCAGCCCGGGACAGGGCCGCGGGTATGGCTACACCTTC. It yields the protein CASSPGQGRGYGYTF.